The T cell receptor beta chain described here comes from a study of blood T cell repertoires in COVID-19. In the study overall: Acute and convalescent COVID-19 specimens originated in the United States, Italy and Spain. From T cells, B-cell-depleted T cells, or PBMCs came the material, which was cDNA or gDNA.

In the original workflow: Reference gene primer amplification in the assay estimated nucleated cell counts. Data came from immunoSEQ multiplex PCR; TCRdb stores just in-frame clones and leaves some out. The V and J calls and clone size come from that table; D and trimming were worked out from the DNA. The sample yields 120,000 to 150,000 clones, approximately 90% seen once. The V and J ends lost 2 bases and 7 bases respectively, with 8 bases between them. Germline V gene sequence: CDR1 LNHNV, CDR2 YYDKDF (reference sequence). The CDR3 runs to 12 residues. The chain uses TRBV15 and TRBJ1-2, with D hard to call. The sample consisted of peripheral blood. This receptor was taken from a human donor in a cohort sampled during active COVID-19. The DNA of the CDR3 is TGTGCCACCAGCAGACCCCCGGGTGGCTACACCTTC. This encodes CATSRPPGGYTF.